Below, 19 T cell receptor beta chains from the same sample are listed, as sequenced in a study of Ad26.COV2.S vaccination and SARS-CoV-2 variants. The sample's treatment: over 15 received Ad26.COV2.S at low or high dose, single or two shots; 5 received placebo; per-sample allocation not given. Material that was analyzed had been drawn on day 63 after the first vaccine or placebo injection. The repertoire was sequenced with immunoSEQ multiplex PCR; TCRdb's copy has only in-frame clones and lacks some. The profile shows about 350,000 clones, approximately 90% of them singletons. The specimen was peripheral blood, collected in a trial of Ad26.COV2.S vaccine versus placebo. These receptors originate from a person aged 18-65 years who received the Ad26.COV2.S COVID-19 vaccine or a placebo.

About this clone itself: Other DNA sequences in the same sample also yield this CDR3. The V call is TRBV5-1, the J call TRBJ2-5; 8 nucleotides align to TRBD1. The CDR3 has 14 residues. Germline V gene data show CDR1 as SGHRS and CDR2 as YFSETQ. The junction had 7 bases not matched to a gene; V was cut back by 4 bases and J by 5 bases. The CDR3 region is CASSPRTGQETQYF. The CDR3 nucleotides read TGCGCCAGCAGCCCAAGGACAGGGCAGGAGACCCAGTACTTC.

This chain uses TRBV14 with TRBJ2-7, with D perhaps matching TRBD1 or TRBD2 (5 bases each). Per germline, CDR1 SGHDN and CDR2 FVKESK. Trimming pared 4 bases from V and 6 bases from J, leaving 13 bases between. The CDR3 contains 13 residues. The DNA of the CDR3 is TGTGCCAGCAGCCTGGAAGTAGGGACCGAGCAGTACTTC. This gives the protein CASSLEVGTEQYF.

The chain combines TRBV6-2 or TRBV6-3 with TRBJ2-4; TRBD2 might be the D (5 bases). Germline V gene lookup returns CDR1 MNHEY and CDR2 SVGEGT. The ends were cut back, 3 bases at V and 0 bases at J, with 15 bases in the middle. CDR3 length: 17 residues. The CDR3 DNA is TGTGCCAGCAGTTATGGGAGACCCGAACTAGCCAAAAACATTCAGTACTTC. Its protein product is CASSYGRPELAKNIQYF.

The J gene is TRBJ1-1, the V gene TRBV30, with D unresolved. This CDR3 spans 13 amino acids. Trimming took 4 bases from V and 0 from J, leaving 9 bases between them. Per the germline V gene, CDR1 is GTSNPN and CDR2 is SVGIG (reference sequence). The CDR3 bases are TGTGCCTGGATACTGCCCGTGAACACTGAAGCTTTCTTT. Protein product: CAWILPVNTEAFF.

This chain links TRBV6-5 with TRBJ2-2; D is unclear. CDR1 MNHEY and CDR2 SVGAGI come from the germline V gene. V lost 0 bases to trimming and J lost 0 bases, with 8 bases between them. This CDR3 spans 16 amino acids. The CDR3 sequence is CASSYSHGTNTGELFF. For the CDR3, the DNA is TGTGCCAGCAGTTACTCTCACGGTACGAACACCGGGGAGCTGTTTTTT.

The CDR3 nucleotides are TGTGCCAGCAGCTTTACTAGCGTCTCCTACAATGAGCAGTTCTTC. Its translation is CASSFTSVSYNEQFF. The chain uses TRBV5-5 and TRBJ2-1; 7 nucleotides line up with TRBD2. The CDR3 length is 15 residues. Trimming took 2 bases from V and 0 from J; bases not matched to a gene: 2. Germline values: CDR1 SGHKS, CDR2 YYEKEE (reference sequence).

V gene TRBV6-5 combines with J gene TRBJ2-3; the D gene is possibly TRBD1 (5 bases). This CDR3 comprises 16 residues. V was pared by 4 bases and J by 4 bases, with 18 bases between. In germline, CDR1 is MNHEY, CDR2 SVGAGI. CDR3 nucleotides: TGTGCCAGCAGTTCAAGTCCAGGGTTTGGTGCAGATACGCAGTATTTT. It encodes CASSSSPGFGADTQYF.

The chain is built from TRBV12-5 and TRBJ2-7; D gene unclear. The CDR3 loop spans 15 amino acids. Per the germline V gene, CDR1 is LGHNT and CDR2 is FRNRAP. The V end was cut by 1 base, the J end by 0 bases, with 10 bases between. This CDR3 reads CASGLGRLDSYEQYF. CDR3 DNA sequence: TGTGCTAGTGGTTTGGGGCGCTTGGACTCCTACGAGCAGTACTTC.

J is TRBJ1-1 and V is TRBV18; no definite D call. The CDR3 contains 14 residues. Trimming shortened V by 2 bases and J by 0 bases, and 7 bases separated the two germline ends. Germline lookup yields CDR1 KGHSH and CDR2 LQKENI. The CDR3 region is CASSPTNMNTEAFF. CDR3 in DNA: TGTGCCAGCTCACCAACTAACATGAACACTGAAGCTTTCTTT.

The chain is built from TRBV6-5 and TRBJ1-5; D uncertain. CDR1 and CDR2 (germline): MNHEY, SVGAGI. The length of the CDR3 is 15 residues. V was shortened by 6 bases and J by 0 bases, with 12 bases between the two germline ends. CDR3: CASRPTEYSNQPQHF. The CDR3 bases are TGTGCCAGCAGACCGACGGAATATAGCAATCAGCCCCAGCATTTT.

This clone was counted a few times. J is TRBJ1-5 and V is TRBV7-8; the D is unclear. The germline CDR1 and CDR2 sequences are SGHVS and FQNEAQ. The CDR3 loop spans 14 amino acids. The V gene lost 2 bases and the J gene lost 5 bases, with 10 bases spanning the gap. In DNA form, the CDR3 reads TGTGCCAGCAGCTTATCAGGCACCGATCAGCCCCAGCATTTT. Encoded protein: CASSLSGTDQPQHF.

The V gene is TRBV3-1 (or the pseudogene TRBV3-2), the J gene TRBJ2-3; TRBD1 might be the D (7 bases). The germline V gene encodes CDR1 LGHDT and CDR2 YNNKEL (reference sequence). Trimming left V 2 bases short and J 8 bases short, with 8 bases between. The CDR3 totals 12 residues. Here the CDR3 reads CASSQQGGTQYF. As DNA, the CDR3 is TGTGCCAGCAGCCAACAGGGGGGTACGCAGTATTTT.

The chain couples TRBV16 to TRBJ2-4, with D maybe TRBD2 (5 bases). Germline loops: CDR1 KGHSY, CDR2 FQNENV. The CDR3 sequence is 12 residues long. The V end lost 2 bases, the J end lost 6 bases, and 5 bases lay between the germline ends. The CDR3 region is CASSQEGNIQYF. In DNA, the CDR3 is TGTGCCAGCAGCCAAGAGGGAAACATTCAGTACTTC.

The rearrangement uses TRBV5-5 and TRBJ2-3; D is perhaps TRBD2 (6 bases). The CDR3 loop spans 12 amino acids. Germline V gene sequence: CDR1 SGHKS, CDR2 YYEKEE (reference sequence). V was pared by 1 base and J by 9 bases, with 9 bases between. The CDR3 DNA follows: TGTGCCAGCAGCTTGCCGCGGGGAACGCAGTATTTT. It translates to CASSLPRGTQYF.

The J gene is TRBJ1-2, the V gene TRBV6-2 or TRBV6-3; the match to TRBD1 covers 8 bases. V was pared by 6 bases and J by 7 bases, with 16 bases of the junction left unmatched. CDR3 length: 16 amino acids. CDR1 and CDR2 from the germline V gene are MNHEY and SVGEGT. CDR3 protein: CASSQGQRTGKSGYTF. Written as DNA, the CDR3 is TGTGCCAGCAGCCAAGGCCAAAGGACAGGGAAAAGTGGCTACACCTTC.

This chain links TRBV29-1 with TRBJ1-1; D is possibly TRBD1 (6 bases). The CDR3 loop spans 13 amino acids. Germline V lookup: CDR1 SQVTM, CDR2 ANQGSEA. V shed 5 bases and J shed 1 base, with 11 bases lying between them. Here the CDR3 DNA reads TGCAGCGTTCAATTAGGGGGGAACACTGAAGCTTTCTTT. Its protein product is CSVQLGGNTEAFF.

The rearrangement links TRBV28 to TRBJ1-4, with 8 bases lining up with TRBD1. The trim removed 6 bases at V and 8 bases at J, leaving 8 bases unmatched. Germline CDR1 and CDR2: MDHEN and SYDVKM. There are 14 residues in the CDR3. In DNA, the CDR3 is TGTGCCAGCAGAAGGACAGGGAGGGACGAAAAACTGTTTTTT. This sequence encodes CASRRTGRDEKLFF.

The rearrangement uses TRBV18 and TRBJ2-4; D is undetermined. CDR1 KGHSH and CDR2 LQKENI come from the germline V gene. V lost 3 bases, J lost 5 bases, and 8 bases lay in between. The CDR3 length is 13 residues. CDR3 bases: TGTGCCAGCTCACCCGGTATCGAAAACATTCAGTACTTC. Encoded protein: CASSPGIENIQYF.

The chain carries TRBV28 and TRBJ2-7, with D possibly TRBD2 on 6 matching bases. Deletions cut 7 bases from V and 0 bases from J, with 16 bases between. In germline, CDR1 is MDHEN, CDR2 SYDVKM. The CDR3 is 15 amino acids. The CDR3 loop is CASTLQAGSSYEQYF. As DNA, the CDR3 is TGTGCCAGCACCTTGCAAGCCGGGAGCTCCTACGAGCAGTACTTC.